The 2 T cell receptor beta chains below come from one sample, sequenced in a study of blood T cell repertoires in COVID-19. Sequenced by immunoSEQ multiplex PCR; TCRdb stores in-frame clones only, minus some. Of some 59,000 clones listed, approximately 91% were seen once; the top ten hold almost 4%. What was sequenced was peripheral blood. The receptors originated from a man aged 50 or older with acute or convalescent COVID-19.

The chain uses TRBV2 and TRBJ2-7; 14 nucleotides match TRBD2. The J segment lost 0 bases and the V segment lost 10 bases, leaving 5 bases of the junction unmatched. Germline V CDR1 and CDR2: SNHLY, FYNNEI. The CDR3 is made up of 15 amino acids. The CDR3 region has the DNA TGTGCCACCGAAGGGACTAGCGGGAGCTCCTACGAGCAGTACTTC. It encodes CATEGTSGSSYEQYF.

This sequence joins TRBV6-1 and TRBJ2-1, with D perhaps matching TRBD1 (5 bases). The CDR3 is 17 amino acids. The germline CDR1 and CDR2 sequences are MNHNS and SASEGT. V was trimmed by 3 bases and J by 1 base, leaving 16 bases between them. The CDR3, as DNA: TGTGCCAGCAGTGAGGGATGGGCGCCAGGGTCCTACAATGAGCAGTTCTTC. Residues: CASSEGWAPGSYNEQFF.